This TCR beta chain was recorded in a study of early T cells in non-severe SARS-CoV-2 infection. Study in general: From unsorted whole blood, bulk RNA was sequenced, and the chains remained unpaired. Study conclusions and caveats: A preference for anti-spike CD8 responses marked VDJdb matching, which missed private and CD4 specificities.

Trimming took 3 bases from V and 3 from J; bases not matched to a gene: 11. This CDR3 is 18 amino acids long. From germline, CDR1 is DFQATT and CDR2 SNEGSKA (reference sequence). This clonotype came up many times. Antigen: not known. The protocol attached unique molecular identifiers to individual cDNA molecules. TCRdb called the 5' RACE reads again in MiXCR, with one record for every CDR3 protein. This sample has over 30,000 distinct CDR3 sequences, with 5.7% found just once. This chain links TRBV20-1 with TRBJ2-3, with TRBD2 identical over 14 bases. The receptor was isolated from an adult who was a healthcare worker with PCR-confirmed SARS-CoV-2 infection or an uninfected control (not recorded which). Sample: whole blood. CDR3 DNA sequence: TGCAGTGCTAGCTACCGACTAGCGGGAGGGCGGGGGACAGATACGCAGTATTTT. It codes for CSASYRLAGGRGTDTQYF.